This TCR beta chain was obtained from a study of kidney transplant recipient with SARS-CoV-2 infection. The germline V and J ends were trimmed by 5 bases and 5 bases, with 21 bases remaining between them. Germline CDR1 reads LGHDT; CDR2 reads YNNKEL (reference sequence). The CDR3 is made up of 17 amino acids. TCRdb used MiXCR to reprocess the reads, holding one entry per CDR3 protein. The sample lists under 300,000 distinct CDR3 sequences; under 35% were seen once. The source was a blood sample, collected at baseline and around day 120 from a kidney transplant recipient. The receptor comes from a male patient aged 30 to 39 who had COVID-19 and was a kidney transplant recipient. Some T cells may be the graft donor's. The chain joins TRBV3-1 to TRBJ2-2; D is unclear. CDR3 coding DNA: TGTGCCAGCAGCGTAGTTCCCATTTCAGGCTTGACCGGGGAGCTGTTTTTT. As protein: CASSVVPISGLTGELFF.